This T cell receptor (beta chain) was retrieved from a study of shared clonotypes between healthy human individuals. Findings of the study overall: Naive subsets generally had larger estimated richness than memory subsets.

Terminally differentiated effector memory CD45RA+ cells were excluded from the naive CD8 cells, which were CD45RO-negative and positively selected for CCR7. The donors, healthy adults who were HIV-negative, had experienced no recent acute infections or vaccinations. The input for sorted-subset replicate PCRs was 150 to 200 ng DNA, 30,000 or so T cell genomes. Assay: immunoSEQ multiplex PCR; the TCRdb copy retains only in-frame clones and omits some. The table has around 700,000 clones, about 92% seen once. A word on this clone: What it binds is not known.

In germline, CDR1 is SQVTM, CDR2 ANQGSEA. Trimming removed 0 bases from V and 4 bases from J; junction bases left unmatched: 9. The CDR3 has 15 residues. The chain has TRBV29-1 and TRBJ2-7; TRBD2 matches 7 bases. The receptor's source is a man aged 25-45 years in good health. Material: naive CD8+ T cells sorted from blood. The CDR3 sequence is CSVEETGTTFYEQYF. As DNA, the CDR3 is TGCAGCGTTGAAGAGACCGGGACTACTTTTTACGAGCAGTACTTC.